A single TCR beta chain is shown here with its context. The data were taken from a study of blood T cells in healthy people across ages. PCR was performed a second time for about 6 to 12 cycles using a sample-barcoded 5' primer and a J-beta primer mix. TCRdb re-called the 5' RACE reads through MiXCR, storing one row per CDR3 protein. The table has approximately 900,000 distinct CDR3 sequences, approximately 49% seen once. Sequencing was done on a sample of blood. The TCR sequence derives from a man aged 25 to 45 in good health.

The CDR3 nucleotides are TGTGCCAGCAGCCAAGATGGCGGAAGGACTAGCAATCAGCCCCAGCATTTT. The encoded protein is CASSQDGGRTSNQPQHF. This chain uses TRBV3-1 with TRBJ1-5, with D hard to call. Germline V gives CDR1 LGHDT, CDR2 YNNKEL (reference sequence). The CDR3 runs 17 residues. V lost 0 bases, J lost 0 bases, and 12 bases lay in between.